This T cell receptor (beta chain) was recovered during a study of shared clonotypes between healthy human individuals. Using immunoSEQ multiplex PCR, the repertoire was profiled, and TCRdb retains in-frame clones only, with some absent. The table includes nearly 750,000 clones, around 70% detected once. Trimming removed 6 bases from V and 7 bases from J; junction bases left unmatched: 9. CDR3 length: 14 residues. CDR1 and CDR2 from the germline V gene are WSHSY and SAAADI. In this sample, this clone turned up many times. Sequencing was done on a sample of memory CD4+ T cells sorted from blood. Subset defined: CD45RA-negative fraction. This sequence joins TRBV10-2 and TRBJ1-5; 7 bases agree with TRBD1. The receptor was derived from a woman between 25 and 40 years old in good health. As DNA, the CDR3 is TGCGCCAGCAGACCCGGACAGGTCACGCAGCCCCAGCATTTT. It codes for CASRPGQVTQPQHF.